This T cell receptor (beta chain) was sequenced in a study of blood T cells in healthy people across ages. Study observations and caveats: Long-lived donors had more naive CD4+ cells and higher diversity than aged donors.

The authors ran a second PCR of about 6 to 11 cycles using a sample-barcoded 5' primer and a J-beta primer mix. TCRdb used MiXCR to reprocess the 5' RACE reads, holding one entry per CDR3 protein. The table records roughly 680,000 distinct CDR3 sequences, 45% to 60% of them present only once. The CDR3 has 16 amino acids. Germline V CDR1 and CDR2: MGHDK, SYGVNS. The V end lost 6 bases, the J end lost 4 bases, and 20 bases lay between the germline ends. As to this clonotype: What it binds is not known.

The rearrangement uses TRBV25-1 and TRBJ2-3; D unresolved. Material for sequencing was blood. The source is a woman aged 80 or over in good health. The CDR3 nucleotides are TGTGCCAGCAGCTTACTCGCGGTTACCTTGGCAGATACGCAGTATTTT. Amino acids: CASSLLAVTLADTQYF.